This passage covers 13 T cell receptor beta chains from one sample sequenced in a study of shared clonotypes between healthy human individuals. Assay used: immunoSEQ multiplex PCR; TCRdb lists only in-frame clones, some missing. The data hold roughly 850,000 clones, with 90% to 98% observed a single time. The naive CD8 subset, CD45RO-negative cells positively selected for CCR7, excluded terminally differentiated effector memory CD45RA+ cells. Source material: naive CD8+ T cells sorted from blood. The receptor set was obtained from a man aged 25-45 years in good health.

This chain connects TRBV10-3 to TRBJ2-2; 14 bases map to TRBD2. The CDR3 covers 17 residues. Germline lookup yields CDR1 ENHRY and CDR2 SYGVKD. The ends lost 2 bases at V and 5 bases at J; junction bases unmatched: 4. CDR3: CAISEPGLAGGTGELFF. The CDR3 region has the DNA TGTGCCATCAGTGAGCCCGGACTAGCGGGAGGAACCGGGGAGCTGTTTTTT.

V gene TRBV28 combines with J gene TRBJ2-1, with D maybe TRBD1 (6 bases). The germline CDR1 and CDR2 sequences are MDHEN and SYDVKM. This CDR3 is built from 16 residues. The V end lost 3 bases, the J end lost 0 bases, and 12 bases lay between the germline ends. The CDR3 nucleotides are TGTGCCAGCAGTTTTGGAGCGGACAGCTCCTACAATGAGCAGTTCTTC. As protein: CASSFGADSSYNEQFF.

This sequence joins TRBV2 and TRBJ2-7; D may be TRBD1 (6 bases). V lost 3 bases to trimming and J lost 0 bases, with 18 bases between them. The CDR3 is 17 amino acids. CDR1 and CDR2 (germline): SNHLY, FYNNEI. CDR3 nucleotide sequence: TGTGCCAGCAGTGAGACCCTACCGGGACACCACTCCTACGAGCAGTACTTC. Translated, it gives CASSETLPGHHSYEQYF. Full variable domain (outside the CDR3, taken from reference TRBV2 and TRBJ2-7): EPEVTQTPSHQVTQMGQEVILRCVPISNHLYFYWYRQILGQKVEFLVSFYNNEISEKSEIFDDQFSVERPDGSNFTLKIRSTKLEDSAMYFCASSETLPGHHSYEQYFGPGTRLTVT.

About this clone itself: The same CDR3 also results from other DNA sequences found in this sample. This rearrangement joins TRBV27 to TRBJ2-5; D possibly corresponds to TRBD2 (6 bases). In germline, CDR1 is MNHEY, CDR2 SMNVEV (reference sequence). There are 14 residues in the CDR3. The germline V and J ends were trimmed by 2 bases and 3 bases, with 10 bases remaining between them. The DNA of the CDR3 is TGTGCCAGCAGTTTACTGGGGGAGGAAGAGACCCAGTACTTC. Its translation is CASSLLGEEETQYF.

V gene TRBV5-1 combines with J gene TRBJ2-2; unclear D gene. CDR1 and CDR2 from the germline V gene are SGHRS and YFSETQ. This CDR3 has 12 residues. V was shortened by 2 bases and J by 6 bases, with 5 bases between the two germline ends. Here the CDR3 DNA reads TGCGCCAGCAGCTTATTCCCCGGGGAGCTGTTTTTT. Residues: CASSLFPGELFF. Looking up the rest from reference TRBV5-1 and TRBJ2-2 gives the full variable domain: KAGVTQTPRYLIKTRGQQVTLSCSPISGHRSVSWYQQTPGQGLQFLFEYFSETQRNKGNFPGRFSGRQFSNSRSEMNVSTLELGDSALYLCASSLFPGELFFGEGSRLTVL.

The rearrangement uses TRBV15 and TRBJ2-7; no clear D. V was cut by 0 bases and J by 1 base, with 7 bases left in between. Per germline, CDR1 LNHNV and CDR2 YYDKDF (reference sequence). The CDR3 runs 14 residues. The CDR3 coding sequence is TGTGCCACCAGCAGAGATGGGGTTTCCTACGAGCAGTACTTC. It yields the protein CATSRDGVSYEQYF. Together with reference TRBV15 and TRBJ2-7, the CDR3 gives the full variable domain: DAMVIQNPRYQVTQFGKPVTLSCSQTLNHNVMYWYQQKSSQAPKLLFHYYDKDFNNEADTPDNFQSRRPNTSFCFLDIRSPGLGDTAMYLCATSRDGVSYEQYFGPGTRLTVT.

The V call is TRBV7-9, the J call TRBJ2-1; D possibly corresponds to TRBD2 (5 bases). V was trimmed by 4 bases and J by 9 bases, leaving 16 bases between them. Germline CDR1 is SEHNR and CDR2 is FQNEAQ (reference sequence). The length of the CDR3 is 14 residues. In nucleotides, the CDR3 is TGTGCCAGCAGCTCATTAAAGTCGGGATCTGAGCAGTTCTTC. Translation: CASSSLKSGSEQFF.

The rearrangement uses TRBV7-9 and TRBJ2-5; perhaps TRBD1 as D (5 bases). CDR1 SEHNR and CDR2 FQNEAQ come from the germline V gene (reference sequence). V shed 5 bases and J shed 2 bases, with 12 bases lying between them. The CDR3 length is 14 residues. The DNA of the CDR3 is TGTGCCAGCAGCACTGACGGACATCAAGAGACCCAGTACTTC. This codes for CASSTDGHQETQYF.

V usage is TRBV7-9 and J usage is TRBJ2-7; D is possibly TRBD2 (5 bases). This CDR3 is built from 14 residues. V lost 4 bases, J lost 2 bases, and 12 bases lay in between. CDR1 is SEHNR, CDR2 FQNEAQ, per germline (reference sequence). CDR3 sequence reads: CASSSGILPYEQYF. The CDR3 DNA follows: TGTGCCAGCAGCTCGGGGATTCTACCCTACGAGCAGTACTTC.

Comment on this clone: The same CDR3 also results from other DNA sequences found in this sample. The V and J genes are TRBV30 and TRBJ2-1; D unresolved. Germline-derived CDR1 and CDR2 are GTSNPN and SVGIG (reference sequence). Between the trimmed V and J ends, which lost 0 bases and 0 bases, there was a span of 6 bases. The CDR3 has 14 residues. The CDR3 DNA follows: TGTGCCTGGAGTGTACAGAGCTCCTACAATGAGCAGTTCTTC. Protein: CAWSVQSSYNEQFF.

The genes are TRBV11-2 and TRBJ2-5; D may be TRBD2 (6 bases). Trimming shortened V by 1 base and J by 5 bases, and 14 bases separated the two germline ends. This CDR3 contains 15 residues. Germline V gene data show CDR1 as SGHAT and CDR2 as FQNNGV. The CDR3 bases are TGTGCCAGCAGCTTAGTTGGCAGCCGGGGGGAGACCCAGTACTTC. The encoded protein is CASSLVGSRGETQYF.

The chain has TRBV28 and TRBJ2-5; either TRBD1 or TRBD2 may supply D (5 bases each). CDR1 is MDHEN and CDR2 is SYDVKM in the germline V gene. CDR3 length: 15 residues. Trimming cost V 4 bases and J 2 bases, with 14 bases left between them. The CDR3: CASSSSRDPQETQYF. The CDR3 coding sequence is TGTGCCAGCAGTTCCAGCCGGGACCCGCAAGAGACCCAGTACTTC.

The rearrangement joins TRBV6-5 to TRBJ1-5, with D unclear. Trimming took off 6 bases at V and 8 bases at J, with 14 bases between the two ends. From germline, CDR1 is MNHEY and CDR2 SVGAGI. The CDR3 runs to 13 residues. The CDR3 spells CASRQSPGEPQHF. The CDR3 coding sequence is TGTGCCAGCAGGCAAAGTCCCGGCGAGCCCCAGCATTTT.